The next 23 T cell receptor beta chains were all read from a single sample in a study of CD8 T cells in Susac syndrome. A quantity of about 0.5 to 1 ug RNA underwent reverse transcription using random hexamers. Each CDR3 protein gets one entry after TCRdb re-called the immunoSEQ multiplex PCR reads with MiXCR. The sample lists 250,000 to 300,000 distinct CDR3 sequences, almost 85% occurring once. Sequencing was done on a sample of CD8+ T cells from PBMCs. Receptors were obtained from a human donor with multiple sclerosis.

The chain has TRBV9 and TRBJ2-1, with D perhaps matching TRBD2 (5 bases). CDR1 is SGDLS and CDR2 is YYNGEE in the germline V gene. The V end lost 0 bases, the J end lost 4 bases, and 8 bases lay between the germline ends. This CDR3 comprises 14 residues. DNA for the CDR3: TGTGCCAGCAGCGTAGGATGGACTTACAATGAGCAGTTCTTC. Its translation is CASSVGWTYNEQFF.

As DNA, the CDR3 is TGTGCCAGTAGTATCGGTATAATCAGGGGATGGGTCGAGTGGACCGGGGAGCTGTTTTTT. This sequence encodes CASSIGIIRGWVEWTGELFF. The V gene is TRBV19, the J gene TRBJ2-2; the D gene is possibly TRBD1 (6 bases). Germline CDR1 reads LNHDA; CDR2 reads SQIVND (reference sequence). V dropped 3 bases and J dropped 5 bases, with 28 bases sitting between them. This CDR3 spans 20 amino acids.

This chain connects TRBV30 to TRBJ2-1, with 7 bases fitting TRBD1. CDR1 and CDR2 (germline): GTSNPN, SVGIG (reference sequence). V lost 4 bases and J lost 4; bases outside the gene matches: 10. There are 15 residues in the CDR3. In DNA form, the CDR3 reads TGTGCCTGGAACAGGGGCCCGGCTTCGTACAATGAGCAGTTCTTC. It is translated as CAWNRGPASYNEQFF.

The CDR3 is CASSQDDGANYGYTF. The CDR3 region has the DNA TGCGCCAGCAGCCAAGACGACGGAGCTAACTATGGCTACACCTTC. J is TRBJ1-2 and V is TRBV4-3; D gene ambiguous. Germline V CDR1 and CDR2: LGHNA, YSLEER. Trimming took 0 bases from V and 0 from J, leaving 8 bases between them. This CDR3 has 15 residues.

The chain carries TRBV28 and TRBJ2-7, with 9 bases that match TRBD1. The junction had 9 bases not matched to a gene; V was cut back by 8 bases and J by 4 bases. The length of the CDR3 is 14 residues. CDR1 MDHEN and CDR2 SYDVKM come from the germline V gene. The CDR3 protein is CASVYRGRLYEQYF. CDR3 nucleotide sequence: TGTGCCAGCGTATACAGGGGGCGGTTATACGAGCAGTACTTC.

The chain is built from TRBV20-1 and TRBJ1-5; 7 bases match TRBD1. The CDR3 totals 13 residues. V shed 5 bases, J shed 5 bases, and the junction held 6 bases outside the gene matches. The V gene's germline CDR1 is DFQATT and CDR2 SNEGSKA (reference sequence). In DNA form, the CDR3 reads TGCAGTGCTGCTACAGGGGATTATCAGCCCCAGCATTTT. Its translation is CSAATGDYQPQHF.

The chain is built from TRBV6-5 and TRBJ1-1; D is possibly TRBD1 (5 bases). Deletions cut 0 bases from V and 0 bases from J, with 8 bases between. Germline values: CDR1 MNHEY, CDR2 SVGAGI. The CDR3 has 15 residues. CDR3 nucleotide sequence: TGTGCCAGCAGTTACTCCAGGGAGGTGAACACTGAAGCTTTCTTT. This gives the protein CASSYSREVNTEAFF.

This clonotype was picked up one time. The chain has TRBV4-2 and TRBJ2-7; 8 positions agree with TRBD1. This CDR3 has 15 residues. J lost 4 bases, V lost 5 bases, and 10 bases had no gene match. The germline V gene has CDR1 LGHNA and CDR2 YNFKEQ. DNA of the CDR3: TGTGCCAGCAGCGCCACCGGGACAGGAGTGTACGAGCAGTACTTC. Its protein is CASSATGTGVYEQYF.

The chain links TRBV4-3 to TRBJ1-4; D uncertain. V lost 0 bases to trimming and J lost 9 bases, with 17 bases between them. Looked up from germline, CDR1 is LGHNA and CDR2 is YSLEER. The CDR3 covers 16 residues. The CDR3 sequence: CASSQDGHRSGKKLFF. CDR3 nucleotides: TGCGCCAGCAGCCAAGATGGGCACCGAAGCGGGAAAAAACTGTTTTTT.

This CDR3 is CASSFSGSIYEQYF. The DNA of the CDR3 is TGTGCCAGCAGTTTTAGCGGGAGTATCTACGAGCAGTACTTC. The V gene is TRBV28, the J gene TRBJ2-7; 9 bases agree with TRBD2. Looked up from germline, CDR1 is MDHEN and CDR2 is SYDVKM. V trimming: 3 bases; J trimming: 3 bases; junction bases outside the gene matches: 3. The CDR3 sequence is 14 residues long.

The chain combines TRBV6-2 or TRBV6-3 with TRBJ2-3; 11 bases fit TRBD2. The CDR3 contains 15 residues. Germline V gives CDR1 MNHEY, CDR2 SVGEGT. After removal of 4 bases from V and 4 bases from J, the junction contained 4 bases not matched to a gene. DNA for the CDR3: TGTGCCAGCAGTTTGACTAGCGGGGTTGCAGATACGCAGTATTTT. Its protein is CASSLTSGVADTQYF.

This clonotype appeared once. The rearrangement joins TRBV19 to TRBJ2-1; D not resolved. CDR3 size: 14 residues. V lost 3 bases, J lost 5 bases, and 11 bases lay in between. Germline lookup yields CDR1 LNHDA and CDR2 SQIVND (reference sequence). The CDR3, as DNA: TGTGCCAGTAGTATGGTGGGAACCCACAATGAGCAGTTCTTC. Its protein is CASSMVGTHNEQFF.

This chain uses TRBV29-1 with TRBJ2-2; D gene ambiguous. The CDR3 is made up of 13 amino acids. CDR1 and CDR2 (germline): SQVTM, ANQGSEA. Trimming stripped 5 bases from V and 5 bases from J, with 12 bases between. The CDR3 bases are TGCAGCGTTATTGGCCGTTCGACCGGGGAGCTGTTTTTT. Protein product: CSVIGRSTGELFF.

The DNA for the CDR3 is TGTGCCAGCAGTTCCATCGGGGGTTCGAATTCACCCCTCCACTTT. It codes for CASSSIGGSNSPLHF. This chain uses TRBV27 with TRBJ1-6, with D perhaps TRBD1 (5 bases). The V end was cut by 4 bases, the J end by 7 bases, with 14 bases between. The CDR3 has 15 residues. CDR1 is MNHEY and CDR2 is SMNVEV in the germline V gene (reference sequence).

The table lists this clonotype with a count of one. V gene TRBV19 combines with J gene TRBJ1-1; possible D gene TRBD1, 6 bases. Germline CDR1 reads LNHDA; CDR2 reads SQIVND (reference sequence). This CDR3 region has 15 residues. V dropped 5 bases and J dropped 1 base, with 14 bases sitting between them. The DNA of the CDR3 is TGTGCCAGTAGTTTTTACAGGGAGGGGAACACTGAAGCTTTCTTT. It specifies CASSFYREGNTEAFF.

The chain's CDR3 is CASSSGQGYYGYTF. Written as DNA, the CDR3 is TGTGCCAGCAGTTCTGGACAGGGGTACTATGGCTACACCTTC. The genes are TRBV27 and TRBJ1-2, with 9 bases identical to TRBD1. CDR1 and CDR2 (germline): MNHEY, SMNVEV (reference sequence). This CDR3 has 14 residues. The V segment lost 4 bases and the J segment 3 bases; nucleotides outside the gene matches: 3.

This clonotype appeared a few times. This rearrangement joins TRBV29-1 to TRBJ2-7; 8 bases map to TRBD2. This CDR3 region has 14 residues. Unmatched junction bases numbered 3, after V lost 2 bases and J lost 0 bases. In germline, CDR1 is SQVTM, CDR2 ANQGSEA. The CDR3, as DNA: TGCAGCGTTGAACAGCGGGGGAGCTCCTACGAGCAGTACTTC. Its protein product is CSVEQRGSSYEQYF.

This chain links TRBV9 with TRBJ2-7; D remains unclear. The CDR3 runs 15 residues. Germline V gene sequence: CDR1 SGDLS, CDR2 YYNGEE. The germline V and J ends were trimmed by 1 base and 0 bases, with 11 bases remaining between them. CDR3 in amino acids: CASSVSSSSSYEQYF. CDR3 in DNA: TGTGCCAGCAGCGTATCAAGTTCCAGCTCCTACGAGCAGTACTTC.

The genes are TRBV20-1 and TRBJ2-3; tentatively, D is TRBD1 (6 bases). The CDR3 is made up of 14 amino acids. Germline V gene sequence: CDR1 DFQATT, CDR2 SNEGSKA (reference sequence). V dropped 5 bases and J dropped 6 bases, with 18 bases sitting between them. The CDR3 sequence: CSAPGPPGADTQYF. The CDR3 DNA reads as TGCAGTGCTCCCGGGCCCCCAGGGGCCGATACGCAGTATTTT.

This clonotype is a singleton in its sample. The CDR3 reads CASSPGIGGNQPQHF. Here the CDR3 DNA reads TGTGCCAGCAGTCCCGGGATAGGAGGCAATCAGCCCCAGCATTTT. This chain connects TRBV27 to TRBJ1-5; D not certain. This CDR3 is built from 15 residues. The V gene's germline CDR1 is MNHEY and CDR2 SMNVEV (reference sequence). Trimming took 5 bases from V and 2 from J, leaving 13 bases between them.

J is TRBJ1-4 and V is TRBV12-3 or TRBV12-4; 10 positions match TRBD1. This CDR3 is built from 14 residues. Trimming at V came to 5 bases and at J to 6 bases, leaving 3 bases not matched to a gene. DNA of the CDR3: TGTGCCAGCAGTGGGACAGGGGCGGATGAAAAACTGTTTTTT. It is translated as CASSGTGADEKLFF.

This chain links TRBV28 with TRBJ1-1; the D gene is possibly TRBD1 (6 bases). Germline CDR1 reads MDHEN; CDR2 reads SYDVKM. The V end was cut by 6 bases, the J end by 5 bases, with 13 bases between. The CDR3 is made up of 13 amino acids. The CDR3 coding sequence is TGTGCCAGCAGCTGGACAGACCGAACTGAAGCTTTCTTT. Translated: CASSWTDRTEAFF.

In this sample, this clonotype turned up once. The chain carries TRBV20-1 and TRBJ1-3; TRBD1 matches 8 bases. Trimming took 4 bases from V and 4 from J; bases not matched to a gene: 6. The length of the CDR3 is 14 residues. The germline V gene encodes CDR1 DFQATT and CDR2 SNEGSKA (reference sequence). As DNA, the CDR3 is TGCAGTGCTAACGACAGGGGAGGAGGAAACACCATATATTTT. Encoded protein: CSANDRGGGNTIYF.